This TCR beta chain was sequenced for a study of cytomegalovirus exposure and HLA in healthy donors. Findings and caveats of the study: Excluded were some V segments that proved indistinguishable, including TRBV6-2 and TRBV6-3. Previously analyzed data showed that most TCR beta V segments were productive at a frequency of about 87% or about 30%.

Healthy people donating bone marrow made up the donors. PCR involved 60 Vbeta and 13 Jbeta primers. Repertoires were generated with immunoSEQ multiplex PCR, while TCRdb's copy carries only in-frame clones and drops some. The table records approximately 290,000 clones, 80% of them present only once. There are 13 residues in the CDR3. Germline loops: CDR1 SQVTM, CDR2 ANQGSEA. Details on this clone: Its antigen is unknown.

This sequence originates from a girl aged 2 to 9 in good health and CMV-seronegative. Sequenced sample: PBMCs. The V and J genes are TRBV29-1 and TRBJ2-5; D perhaps matches TRBD2 (6 bases). DNA for the CDR3: TGCGCGGGGCCATGCGGGGCCAGGGAGACCCAGTACTTC. This codes for CAGPCGARETQYF.